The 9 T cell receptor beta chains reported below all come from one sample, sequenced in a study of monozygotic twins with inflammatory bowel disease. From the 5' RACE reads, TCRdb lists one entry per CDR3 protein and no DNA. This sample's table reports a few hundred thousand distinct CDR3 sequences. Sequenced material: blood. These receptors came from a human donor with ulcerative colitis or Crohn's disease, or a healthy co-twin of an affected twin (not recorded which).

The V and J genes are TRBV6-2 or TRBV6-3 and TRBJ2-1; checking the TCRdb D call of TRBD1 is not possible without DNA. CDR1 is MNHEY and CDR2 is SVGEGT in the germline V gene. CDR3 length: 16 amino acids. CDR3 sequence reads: CASSFLGQRGANEQFF.

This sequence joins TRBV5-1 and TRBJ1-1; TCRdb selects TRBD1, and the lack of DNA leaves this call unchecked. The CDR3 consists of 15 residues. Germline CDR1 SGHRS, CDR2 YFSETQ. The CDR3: CASSLDSGVRTEAFF.

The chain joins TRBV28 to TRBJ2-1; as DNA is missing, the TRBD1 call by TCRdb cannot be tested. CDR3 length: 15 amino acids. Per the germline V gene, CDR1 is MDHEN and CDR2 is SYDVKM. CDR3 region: CASSFWDTSWNEQFF.

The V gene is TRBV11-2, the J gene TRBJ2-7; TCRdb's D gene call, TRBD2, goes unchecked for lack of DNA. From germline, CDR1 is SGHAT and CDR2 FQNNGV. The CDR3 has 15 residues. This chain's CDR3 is CASSWPNQPRYEQYF. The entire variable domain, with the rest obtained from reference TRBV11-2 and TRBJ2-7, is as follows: EAGVAQSPRYKIIEKRQSVAFWCNPISGHATLYWYQQILGQGPKLLIQFQNNGVVDDSQLPKDRFSAERLKGVDSTLKIQPAKLEDSAVYLCASSWPNQPRYEQYFGPGTRLTVT.

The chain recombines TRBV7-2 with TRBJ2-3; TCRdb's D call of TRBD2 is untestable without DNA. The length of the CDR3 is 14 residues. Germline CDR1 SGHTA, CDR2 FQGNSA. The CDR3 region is CASDSGGAADTQYF.

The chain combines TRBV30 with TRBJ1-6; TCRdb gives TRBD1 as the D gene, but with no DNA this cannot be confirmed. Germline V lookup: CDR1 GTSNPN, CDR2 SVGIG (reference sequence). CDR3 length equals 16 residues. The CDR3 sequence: CASALWGSSYNSPLHF.

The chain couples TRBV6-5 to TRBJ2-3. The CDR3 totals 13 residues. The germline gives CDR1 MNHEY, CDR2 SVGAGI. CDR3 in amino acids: CASSLERTDTQYF.

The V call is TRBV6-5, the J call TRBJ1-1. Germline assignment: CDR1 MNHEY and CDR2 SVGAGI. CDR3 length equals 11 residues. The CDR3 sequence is CASSYYTEAFF.

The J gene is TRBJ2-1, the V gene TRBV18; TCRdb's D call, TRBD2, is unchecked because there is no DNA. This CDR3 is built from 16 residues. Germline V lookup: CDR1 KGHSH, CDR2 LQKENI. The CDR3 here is CASSPPDRALYNEQFF.